This TCR beta chain stems from a study of cytomegalovirus exposure and HLA in healthy donors. General observations from the study: Productive status was seen about 87% or about 30% of the time for most TCR beta V segments in an earlier analysis. Later, TCR association rates were found to vary by HLA locus, highest for DRB1 and lowest for HLA-C. One later analysis reportedly identified an Asian-associated ancestry cluster that showed fewer N-insertions than the roughly 620-donor mean.

Concerning this clone itself: Its antigen is unidentified.

Primers for the PCR totalled 60 Vbeta and 13 Jbeta. Repertoires were generated with immunoSEQ multiplex PCR, while TCRdb's copy carries only in-frame clones and drops some. Among roughly 77,000 clones listed, around two thirds were seen once. This TCR came from a woman aged 50 to 65 in good health and CMV-seropositive. Source material: PBMCs.

The DNA for the CDR3 is TGTGCCAGCAGCTTAGCGGAAAGACTAGCGGGTACCCAAGAGACCCAGTACTTC. Its translation is CASSLAERLAGTQETQYF. This chain joins TRBV7-2 and TRBJ2-5; 10 bases align to TRBD2. CDR3 length equals 18 residues. CDR1 is SGHTA, CDR2 FQGNSA, per germline. Trimming removed 0 bases from V and 1 base from J; junction bases left unmatched: 8.